This T cell receptor beta chain is drawn from a study of T cells in Graves' hyperthyroidism and ophthalmopathy. Overall study results and limits: Most expanded thyroid clonotypes above 0.001 recurred in blood.

This clonotype has at least ten counts. The antigen is undetermined. The study enrolled patients aged 18 to 65 with newly diagnosed hyperthyroidism of under 2 months' duration. Per germline, CDR1 MNHEY and CDR2 SMNVEV (reference sequence). The J segment lost 5 bases and the V segment lost 2 bases, leaving 11 bases of the junction unmatched. CDR3 length: 17 amino acids. Amplified TCR beta CDR3 regions came from RNA transcripts. First-round RT-PCR targeting the TCR CDR3 was performed with the HTBI primer set. TCRdb re-analysed the multiplex PCR reads in MiXCR, keeping a single row per CDR3 protein. There are about 360,000 distinct CDR3 sequences in the sample; about 13% occur only once, and 9.2% lies in the top ten.

V and J are TRBV27 and TRBJ2-1, with TRBD2 identical over 8 bases. The sample taken for sequencing was blood. This TCR came from a woman aged 18-29 years with Graves' hyperthyroidism. The DNA for the CDR3 is TGTGCCAGCAGTTTAACGTTGAGGCTTAGCGGGAACAATGAGCAGTTCTTC. This encodes CASSLTLRLSGNNEQFF.